The rows below give T cell receptor beta chains drawn from one sample of a study of identical twins. One entry per CDR3 protein results from TCRdb running MiXCR on the 5' RACE reads. The sample carries about 530,000 distinct CDR3 sequences, 13% to 15% recorded once. The data also belong to a second study, concerning yellow fever vaccine responses in identical twins.

Sequenced: CD4+ T cells sorted from blood. The source is a woman aged 18-35 years in good health. Both conserved end residues are part of each CDR3. Size is omitted from some rows. Given values are once, few, many or a class for expanded clones.

clone size	V gene	J gene	CDR3 protein
few	TRBV29-1	TRBJ1-1	CSVGGRGGLNTEAFF
-	TRBV5-1	TRBJ2-6	CASSLGTGTSGANVLTF
-	TRBV20-1	TRBJ2-2	CSARPGRTGNTGELFF
-	TRBV12-5	TRBJ2-5	CASAQRGEAQETQYF
-	TRBV19	TRBJ2-7	CASSIGNGGMTYF
few	TRBV5-6	TRBJ2-5	CASSLIPWETQYF
-	TRBV5-1	TRBJ2-3	CASSPGGLAGVGTDTQYF
-	TRBV20-1	TRBJ1-1	CSASFRDRYLQMNTEAFF
-	TRBV11-2	TRBJ2-3	CASSFGLAKSTDTQYF
few	TRBV12-3/TRBV12-4	TRBJ1-1	CASSFKGSEAFF
-	TRBV24-1	TRBJ2-2	CATSDFVSGIAPANTGELFF
-	TRBV7-2	TRBJ2-1	CASSRGGSGYNEQFF
-	TRBV3-1	TRBJ1-1	CASSREGLMNTEAFF
-	TRBV4-1	TRBJ2-5	CASSQEGHTRETQYF
-	TRBV10-3	TRBJ2-1	CAAAQRGGPDEQFF
-	TRBV11-2	TRBJ2-1	CASSYNTSSGGVLSSYNEQFF
few	TRBV7-9	TRBJ2-1	CASSQDFYNEQFF
few	TRBV10-2	TRBJ2-5	CASSERWPGETQYF
few	TRBV10-3	TRBJ2-5	CATWPGRGQETQYF
-	TRBV4-1	TRBJ2-2	CASSQTTVSGELFF
-	TRBV5-1	TRBJ1-1	CASSPEENTEAFF
few	TRBV11-2	TRBJ2-2	CATRDGGRTGELFF
-	TRBV5-6	TRBJ2-3	CASSLRSGVTDTQYF
-	TRBV5-1	TRBJ2-1	CASSLDRLAGGNEQFF
-	TRBV20-1	TRBJ2-7	CSARSSAPPYEQYF
many	TRBV3-1	TRBJ2-1	CASSDDVGRHEQFF
many	TRBV27	TRBJ2-1	CASSLRLAGAYNEQFF
-	TRBV6-2/TRBV6-3	TRBJ2-1	CASSYPFLAGGRNEQFF
few	TRBV27	TRBJ2-2	CASSPRLLAAGELFF
-	TRBV11-2	TRBJ2-7	CASSIAGGPFEQYF
few	TRBV10-3	TRBJ2-3	CAISESTGIDTQYF
-	TRBV12-3/TRBV12-4	TRBJ1-1	CASRRLDRKNTEAFF
-	TRBV12-3/TRBV12-4	TRBJ1-2	CASSPEGTGFYGYTF
-	TRBV2	TRBJ1-1	CASRNRGTEAFF
few	TRBV20-1	TRBJ2-2	CSAPSGGSGGELFF
few	TRBV20-1	TRBJ2-5	CSAAPGPPKETQYF
few	TRBV5-1	TRBJ1-1	CASSLEGRSTEAFF
few	TRBV5-1	TRBJ2-3	CASSIGQGVSTDTQYF
-	TRBV29-1	TRBJ2-7	CSAGTAAYEQYF
-	TRBV20-1	TRBJ1-5	CSATPPNEPQHF
few	TRBV20-1	TRBJ2-1	CSAPPTSYNEQFF
few	TRBV10-3	TRBJ2-2	CAISERTPNTGELFF